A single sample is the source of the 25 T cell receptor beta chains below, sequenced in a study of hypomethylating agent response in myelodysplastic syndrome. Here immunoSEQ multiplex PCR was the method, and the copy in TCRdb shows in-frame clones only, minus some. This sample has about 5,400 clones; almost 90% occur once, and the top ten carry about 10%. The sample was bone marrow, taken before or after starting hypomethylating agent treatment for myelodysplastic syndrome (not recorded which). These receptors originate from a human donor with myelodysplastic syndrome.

The CDR3 DNA reads TGTGCCAGCTCACCATGGCAGACAGATACGCAGTATTTT. It yields the protein CASSPWQTDTQYF. The chain is built from TRBV18 and TRBJ2-3; no definite D call. Trimming removed 2 bases at V and 3 bases at J, with 6 bases between. The CDR3 totals 13 residues. Germline CDR1 is KGHSH and CDR2 is LQKENI.

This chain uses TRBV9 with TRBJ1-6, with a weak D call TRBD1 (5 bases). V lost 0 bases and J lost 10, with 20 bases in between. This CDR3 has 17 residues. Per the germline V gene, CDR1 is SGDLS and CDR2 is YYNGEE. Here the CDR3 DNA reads TGTGCCAGCAGCGTAGGCACAAGGGGAGGTGAGGAATCACCCCTCCACTTT. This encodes CASSVGTRGGEESPLHF.

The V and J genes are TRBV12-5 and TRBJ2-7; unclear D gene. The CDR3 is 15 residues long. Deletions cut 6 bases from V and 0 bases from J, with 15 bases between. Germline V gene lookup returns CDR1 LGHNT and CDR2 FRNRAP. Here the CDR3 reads CASGSGPPGSYEQYF. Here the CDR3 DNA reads TGTGCTAGTGGATCCGGGCCCCCGGGCTCCTACGAGCAGTACTTC.

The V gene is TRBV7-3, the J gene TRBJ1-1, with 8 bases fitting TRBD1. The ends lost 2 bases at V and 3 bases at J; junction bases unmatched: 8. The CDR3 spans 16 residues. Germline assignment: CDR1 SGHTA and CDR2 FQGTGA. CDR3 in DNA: TGTGCCAGCAGCTTATTCCCCGGACAGGGAGACACTGAAGCTTTCTTT. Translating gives CASSLFPGQGDTEAFF.

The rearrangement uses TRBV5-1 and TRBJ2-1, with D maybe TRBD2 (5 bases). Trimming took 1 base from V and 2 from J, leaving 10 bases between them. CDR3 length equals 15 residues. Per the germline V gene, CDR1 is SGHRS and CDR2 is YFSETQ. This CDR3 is CASSLRWTPYNEQFF. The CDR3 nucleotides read TGCGCCAGCAGCTTGCGATGGACTCCCTACAATGAGCAGTTCTTC.

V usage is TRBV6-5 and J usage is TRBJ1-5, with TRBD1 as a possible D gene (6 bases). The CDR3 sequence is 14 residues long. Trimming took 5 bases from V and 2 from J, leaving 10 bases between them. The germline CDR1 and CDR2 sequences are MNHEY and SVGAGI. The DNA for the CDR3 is TGTGCCAGCAGTGGGGGCTGGGGCAATCAGCCCCAGCATTTT. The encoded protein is CASSGGWGNQPQHF.

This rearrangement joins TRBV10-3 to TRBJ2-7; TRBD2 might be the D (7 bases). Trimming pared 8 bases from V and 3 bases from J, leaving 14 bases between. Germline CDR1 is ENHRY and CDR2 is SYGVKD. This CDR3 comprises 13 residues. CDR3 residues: CAIWGGAHYEQYV. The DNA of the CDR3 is TGTGCCATCTGGGGGGGGGCGCACTACGAGCAGTACGTC.

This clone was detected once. CDR3 amino acids: CASSSDRGGKQYF. As DNA, the CDR3 is TGTGCCAGCAGCTCCGACAGGGGTGGTAAGCAGTACTTC. The chain joins TRBV11-3 to TRBJ2-7; 8 bases line up with TRBD1. This CDR3 has 13 amino acids. Germline V gene sequence: CDR1 SGHNT, CDR2 YENEEA. Trimming cost V 4 bases and J 8 bases; bases outside gene matches: 7. Full variable domain (remainder filled in from reference TRBV11-3 and TRBJ2-7): EAGVVQSPRYKIIEKKQPVAFWCNPISGHNTLYWYLQNLGQGPELLIRYENEEAVDDSQLPKDRFSAERLKGVDSTLKIQPAELGDSAVYLCASSSDRGGKQYFGPGTRLTVT.

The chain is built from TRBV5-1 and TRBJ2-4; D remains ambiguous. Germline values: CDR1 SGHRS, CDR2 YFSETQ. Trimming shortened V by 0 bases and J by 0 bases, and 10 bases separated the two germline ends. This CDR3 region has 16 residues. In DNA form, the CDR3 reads TGCGCCAGCAGCTTGGGGATGCCGGGAGCCAAAAACATTCAGTACTTC. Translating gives CASSLGMPGAKNIQYF.

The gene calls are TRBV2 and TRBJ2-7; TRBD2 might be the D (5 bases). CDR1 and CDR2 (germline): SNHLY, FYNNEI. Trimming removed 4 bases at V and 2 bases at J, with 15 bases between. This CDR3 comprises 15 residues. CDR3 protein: CASSVQRKLTYEQYF. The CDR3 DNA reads TGTGCCAGCAGTGTTCAGCGGAAACTAACCTACGAGCAGTACTTC.

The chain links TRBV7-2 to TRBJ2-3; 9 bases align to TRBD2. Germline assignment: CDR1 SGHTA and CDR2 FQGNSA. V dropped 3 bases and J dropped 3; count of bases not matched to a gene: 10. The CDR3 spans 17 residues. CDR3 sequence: CASSLGGGDPITDTQYF. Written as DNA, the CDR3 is TGTGCCAGCAGCTTGGGCGGGGGGGACCCAATAACAGATACGCAGTATTTT.

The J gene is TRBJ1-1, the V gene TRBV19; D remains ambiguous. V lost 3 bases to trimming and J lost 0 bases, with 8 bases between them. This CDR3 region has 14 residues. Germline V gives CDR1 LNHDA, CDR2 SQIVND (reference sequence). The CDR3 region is CASSIMALNTEAFF. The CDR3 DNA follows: TGTGCCAGTAGTATTATGGCTTTGAACACTGAAGCTTTCTTT.

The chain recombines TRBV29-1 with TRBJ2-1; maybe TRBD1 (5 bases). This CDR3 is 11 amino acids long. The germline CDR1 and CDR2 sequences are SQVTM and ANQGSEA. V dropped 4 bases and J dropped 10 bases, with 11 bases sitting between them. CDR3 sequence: CSVARASEQFF. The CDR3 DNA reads TGCAGCGTTGCCAGGGCCAGCGAGCAGTTCTTC.

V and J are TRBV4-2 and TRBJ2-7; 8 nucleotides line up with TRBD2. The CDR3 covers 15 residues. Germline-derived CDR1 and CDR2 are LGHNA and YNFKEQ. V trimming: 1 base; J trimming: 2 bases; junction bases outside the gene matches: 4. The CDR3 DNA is TGTGCCAGCAGCCAAGTAGCGGGACCAACCTACGAGCAGTACTTC. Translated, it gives CASSQVAGPTYEQYF.

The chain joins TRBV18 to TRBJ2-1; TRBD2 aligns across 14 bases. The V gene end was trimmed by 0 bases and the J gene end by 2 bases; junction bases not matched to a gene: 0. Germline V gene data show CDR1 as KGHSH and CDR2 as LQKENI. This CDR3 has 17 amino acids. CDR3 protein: CASSPPGLAGAYNEQFF. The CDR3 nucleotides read TGTGCCAGCTCACCACCGGGACTAGCGGGAGCCTACAATGAGCAGTTCTTC.

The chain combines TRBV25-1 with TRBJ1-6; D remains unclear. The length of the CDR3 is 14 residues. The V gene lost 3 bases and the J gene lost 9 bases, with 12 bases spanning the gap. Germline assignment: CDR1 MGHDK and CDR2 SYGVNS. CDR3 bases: TGTGCCAGCAGTGATCAGGAACGCGGTTCACCCCTCCACTTT. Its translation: CASSDQERGSPLHF.

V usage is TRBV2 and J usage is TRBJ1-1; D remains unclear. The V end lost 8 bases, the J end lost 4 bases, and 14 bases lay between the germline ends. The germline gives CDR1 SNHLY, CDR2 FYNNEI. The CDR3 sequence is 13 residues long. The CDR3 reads CASGPAESTEAFF. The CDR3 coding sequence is TGTGCCAGCGGACCAGCCGAGTCCACTGAAGCTTTCTTT.

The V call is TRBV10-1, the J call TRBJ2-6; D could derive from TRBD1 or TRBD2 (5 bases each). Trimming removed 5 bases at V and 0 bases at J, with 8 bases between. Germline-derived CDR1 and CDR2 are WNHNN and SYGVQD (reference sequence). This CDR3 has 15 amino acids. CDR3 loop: CASSRGFSGANVLTF. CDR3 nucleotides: TGCGCCAGCAGTCGGGGCTTCTCTGGGGCCAACGTCCTGACTTTC.

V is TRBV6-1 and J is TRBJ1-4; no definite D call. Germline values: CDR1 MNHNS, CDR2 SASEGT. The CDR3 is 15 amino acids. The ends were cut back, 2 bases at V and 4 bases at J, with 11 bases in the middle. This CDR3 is CASSESRQSNEKLFF. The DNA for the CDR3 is TGTGCCAGCAGTGAATCTCGGCAGAGTAATGAAAAACTGTTTTTT.

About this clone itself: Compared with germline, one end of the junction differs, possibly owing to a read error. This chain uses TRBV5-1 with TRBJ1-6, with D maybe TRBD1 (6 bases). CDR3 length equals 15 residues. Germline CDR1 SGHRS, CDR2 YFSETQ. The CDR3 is CTSSPQQGAYSPLHF. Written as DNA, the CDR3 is TGCACCAGCAGCCCGCAACAGGGCGCCTATTCACCCCTCCACTTT.

The CDR3 DNA sequence: TGTGCCAGCAGTTTCCTGACTAGCGGGAGAGAAGAGACCCAGTACTTC. Translated, it gives CASSFLTSGREETQYF. The chain links TRBV6-5 to TRBJ2-5; 12 bases agree with TRBD2. V shed 4 bases and J 3 bases; nucleotides not matched to a gene: 6. The CDR3 is made up of 16 amino acids. Germline V gives CDR1 MNHEY, CDR2 SVGAGI.

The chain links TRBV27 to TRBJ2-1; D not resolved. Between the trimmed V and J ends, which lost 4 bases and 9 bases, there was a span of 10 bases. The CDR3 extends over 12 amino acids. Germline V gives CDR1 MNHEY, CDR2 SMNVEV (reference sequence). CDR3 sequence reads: CASSSIVGEQFF. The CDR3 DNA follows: TGTGCCAGCAGTTCCATTGTGGGTGAGCAGTTCTTC.

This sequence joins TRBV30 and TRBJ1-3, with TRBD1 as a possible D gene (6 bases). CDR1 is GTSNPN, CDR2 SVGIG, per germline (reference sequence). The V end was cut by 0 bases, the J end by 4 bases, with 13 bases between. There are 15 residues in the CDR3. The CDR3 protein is CAWSVKGGMGNTIYF. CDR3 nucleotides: TGTGCCTGGAGTGTAAAGGGGGGGATGGGAAACACCATATATTTT.

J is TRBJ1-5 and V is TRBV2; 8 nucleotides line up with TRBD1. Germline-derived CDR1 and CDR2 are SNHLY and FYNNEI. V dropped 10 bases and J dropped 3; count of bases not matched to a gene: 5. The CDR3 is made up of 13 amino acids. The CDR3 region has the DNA TGTGCCACTATACAGGGGGACAATCAGCCCCAGCATTTT. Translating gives CATIQGDNQPQHF.

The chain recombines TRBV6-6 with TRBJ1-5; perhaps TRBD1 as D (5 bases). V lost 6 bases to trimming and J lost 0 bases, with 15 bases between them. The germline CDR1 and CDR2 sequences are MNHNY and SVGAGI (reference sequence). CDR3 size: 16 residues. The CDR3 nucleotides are TGTGCCAGCAGCCCGCGCGGGGCGGCTAGCAATCAGCCCCAGCATTTT. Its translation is CASSPRGAASNQPQHF.